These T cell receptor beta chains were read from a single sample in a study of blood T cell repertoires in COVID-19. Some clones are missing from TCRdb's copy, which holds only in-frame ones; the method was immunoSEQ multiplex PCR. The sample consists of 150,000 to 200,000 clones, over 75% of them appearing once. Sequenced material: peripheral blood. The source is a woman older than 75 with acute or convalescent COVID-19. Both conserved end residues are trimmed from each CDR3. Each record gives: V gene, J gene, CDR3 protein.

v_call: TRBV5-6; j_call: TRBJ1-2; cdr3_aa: ASTQFLAYGYT
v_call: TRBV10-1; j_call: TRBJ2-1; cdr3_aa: ASTPPLDVYEQF
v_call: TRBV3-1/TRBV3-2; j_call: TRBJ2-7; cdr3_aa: ASKPGTGTVRAY
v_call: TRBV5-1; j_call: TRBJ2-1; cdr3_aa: ASSLILAGGWSREQF
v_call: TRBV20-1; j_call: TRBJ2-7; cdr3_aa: SARQVGEQY
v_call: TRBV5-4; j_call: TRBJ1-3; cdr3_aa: ASRDWTGGNTIY
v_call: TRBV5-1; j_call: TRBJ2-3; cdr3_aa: ASSLATSGRAGTDTQY
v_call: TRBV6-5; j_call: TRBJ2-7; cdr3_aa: ASSYNRRDEQY
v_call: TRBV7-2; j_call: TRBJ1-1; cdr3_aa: ASSARQGPTEAF
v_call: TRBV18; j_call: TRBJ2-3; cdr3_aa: ASHERGTLSTDTQY
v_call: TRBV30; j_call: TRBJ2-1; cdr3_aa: AWSASSYNEQF
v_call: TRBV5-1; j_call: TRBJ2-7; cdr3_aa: ASSLNGGDPYEQY
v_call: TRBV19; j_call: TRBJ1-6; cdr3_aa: ASSITGTVESPLH
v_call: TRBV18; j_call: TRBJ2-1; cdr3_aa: ASSPGGGHNEQF
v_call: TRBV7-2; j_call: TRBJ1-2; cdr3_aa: ASSQRQGGYGYT
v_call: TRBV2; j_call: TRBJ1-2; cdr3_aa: ASSAGAEGYT
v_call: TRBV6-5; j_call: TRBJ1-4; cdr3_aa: ASRFGRGEKLF
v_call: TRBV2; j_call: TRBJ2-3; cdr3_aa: ASTRLAGTTDTQY
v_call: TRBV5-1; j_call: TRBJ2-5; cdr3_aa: ASSFRTGGNQETQY
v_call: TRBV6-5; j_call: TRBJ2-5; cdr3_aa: ASTDGGETQY
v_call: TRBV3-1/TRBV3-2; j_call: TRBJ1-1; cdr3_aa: ASSQGAGDTEAF
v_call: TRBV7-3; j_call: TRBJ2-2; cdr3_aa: ASSLEPGKTGELF
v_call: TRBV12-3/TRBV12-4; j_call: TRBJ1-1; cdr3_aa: ASSFAVNTEAF
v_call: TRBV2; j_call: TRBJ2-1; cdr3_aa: ASSKASGGANNEQF